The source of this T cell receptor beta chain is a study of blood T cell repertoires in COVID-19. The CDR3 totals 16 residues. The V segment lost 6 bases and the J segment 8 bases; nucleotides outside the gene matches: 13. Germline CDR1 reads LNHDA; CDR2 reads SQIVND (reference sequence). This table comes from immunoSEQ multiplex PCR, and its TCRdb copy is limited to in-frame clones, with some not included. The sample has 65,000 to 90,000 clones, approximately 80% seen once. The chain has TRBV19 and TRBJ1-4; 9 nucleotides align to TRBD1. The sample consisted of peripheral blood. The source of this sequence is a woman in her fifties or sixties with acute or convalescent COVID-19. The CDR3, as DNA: TGTGCCAGTAGCTTGGACCCAGGGACAGGGACCGAAAAACTGTTTTTT. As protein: CASSLDPGTGTEKLFF.